Each of the 25 T cell receptor beta chains below was sequenced from the same sample in a study of a mutant IDH1 vaccine in newly diagnosed glioma. Documented time point: week 47, end of study. What each vaccine dose contained was 300 ug of mutant IDH1 20-mer peptide, accompanied by topical imiquimod. No cognate antigen is known for these TCRs. Generated by immunoSEQ multiplex PCR, the TCRdb table keeps only in-frame clones and is missing some. Among roughly 86,000 clones listed, approximately 80% were seen once. The sample was PBMCs, taken from a glioma patient whose treatment included an IDH1 peptide vaccine. The receptors were gathered from a man aged 40-55 years with glioma.

The chain employs TRBV7-2 and TRBJ1-2, with D perhaps matching TRBD1 (6 bases). The CDR3 runs 15 residues. The V end lost 1 base, the J end lost 4 bases, and 13 bases lay between the germline ends. The germline gives CDR1 SGHTA, CDR2 FQGNSA. CDR3 in DNA: TGTGCCAGCAGCTTAGAGAGGGACATCGGCTATGGCTACACCTTC. It specifies CASSLERDIGYGYTF.

This clone was seen a handful of times. V is TRBV5-6 and J is TRBJ1-1, with a possible D match to TRBD1 (6 bases). The CDR3 loop spans 13 amino acids. Trimming removed 1 base at V and 4 bases at J, with 8 bases between. Germline-derived CDR1 and CDR2 are SGHDT and YYEEEE. The CDR3 protein is CASSLLGGTEAFF. The CDR3 bases are TGTGCCAGCAGCTTGTTAGGGGGCACTGAAGCTTTCTTT.

CDR3 bases: TGCGCCAGCAGTGAGTCGATGGGGTTTGAGACCCAGTACTTC. The encoded protein is CASSESMGFETQYF. The genes are TRBV10-2 and TRBJ2-5; D is uncertain. The CDR3 runs 14 residues. Looked up from germline, CDR1 is WSHSY and CDR2 is SAAADI. The ends were cut back, 0 bases at V and 5 bases at J, with 10 bases in the middle.

The gene calls are TRBV29-1 and TRBJ2-7, with D possibly TRBD2 on 6 matching bases. The V end was cut by 4 bases, the J end by 1 base, with 11 bases between. The CDR3 runs 13 residues. Looked up from germline, CDR1 is SQVTM and CDR2 is ANQGSEA. The CDR3, as DNA: TGCAGCGTTGGGGAGGTCGGATCCTACGAGCAGTACTTC. This gives the protein CSVGEVGSYEQYF.

This chain links TRBV5-1 with TRBJ2-3, with 10 bases identical to TRBD2. The CDR3 is 17 amino acids. CDR1 and CDR2 from the germline V gene are SGHRS and YFSETQ. V was pared by 3 bases and J by 4 bases, with 11 bases of the junction left unmatched. The CDR3, as DNA: TGCGCCAGCAGCTCCCCTGTAGTAACTAGCGGGGCAGATACGCAGTATTTT. Residues: CASSSPVVTSGADTQYF.

This chain joins TRBV6-1 and TRBJ1-2, with D perhaps matching TRBD1 (5 bases). CDR3 size: 14 residues. CDR1 MNHNS and CDR2 SASEGT come from the germline V gene. Trimming shortened V by 4 bases and J by 5 bases, and 14 bases separated the two germline ends. CDR3 nucleotides: TGTGCCAGCAGTGCAATCGGGGGGGAGTATGGCTACACCTTC. Translation gives CASSAIGGEYGYTF.

This sequence joins TRBV6-1 and TRBJ1-5; D is perhaps TRBD1 (6 bases). CDR3 length: 15 residues. CDR1 is MNHNS, CDR2 SASEGT, per germline. V lost 2 bases, J lost 1 base, and 9 bases lay in between. The CDR3 bases are TGTGCCAGCAGTGAAAGGGGGGGGAGCAATCAGCCCCAGCATTTT. Amino acids: CASSERGGSNQPQHF.

This clone was observed a single time. The rearrangement links TRBV4-2 to TRBJ2-3; maybe TRBD1 (6 bases). Germline CDR1 and CDR2: LGHNA and YNFKEQ. CDR3 size: 15 residues. V was clipped by 6 bases and J by 1 base, with 14 bases between them. CDR3 sequence reads: CASSPGVGRTDTQYF. The CDR3 coding sequence is TGTGCCAGCAGTCCAGGGGTAGGTCGCACAGATACGCAGTATTTT.

The rearrangement joins TRBV29-1 to TRBJ2-7; 10 bases align to TRBD2. Trimming at V came to 0 bases and at J to 4 bases, leaving 6 bases not matched to a gene. Germline loops: CDR1 SQVTM, CDR2 ANQGSEA. The CDR3 is 15 residues long. The CDR3 DNA sequence: TGCAGCGTTGAAGATGTCGCTAGCGGGGGTTACGAGCAGTACTTC. Residues: CSVEDVASGGYEQYF.

This chain joins TRBV5-6 and TRBJ2-7; 8 bases fit TRBD1. The CDR3 contains 16 residues. The ends lost 3 bases at V and 4 bases at J; junction bases unmatched: 12. Germline V gene lookup returns CDR1 SGHDT and CDR2 YYEEEE. The chain's CDR3 is CASSSVRAGGGYEQYF. In DNA form, the CDR3 reads TGTGCCAGCAGCTCGGTGCGGGCAGGGGGCGGGTACGAGCAGTACTTC.

The V gene is TRBV6-4, the J gene TRBJ1-1; possible D gene TRBD1, 5 bases. Trimming cost V 0 bases and J 4 bases, with 12 bases left between them. Germline-derived CDR1 and CDR2 are MRHNA and SNTAGT. CDR3 size: 15 residues. The CDR3 spells CASSDSVGGATEAFF. Here the CDR3 DNA reads TGTGCCAGCAGTGACTCGGTTGGAGGGGCCACTGAAGCTTTCTTT.

For the CDR3, the DNA is TGTGCCAGCAGCTACGGGAGATATAATTCACCCCTCCACTTT. It translates to CASSYGRYNSPLHF. The rearrangement links TRBV7-2 to TRBJ1-6; D uncertain. The CDR3 sequence is 14 residues long. V lost 4 bases and J 4 bases, leaving 8 bases between the germline ends. The germline V gene encodes CDR1 SGHTA and CDR2 FQGNSA.

The chain uses TRBV19 and TRBJ1-1; TRBD1 matches at 7 bases. The J segment lost 3 bases and the V segment lost 5 bases, leaving 3 bases of the junction unmatched. Looked up from germline, CDR1 is LNHDA and CDR2 is SQIVND (reference sequence). This CDR3 has 13 residues. DNA of the CDR3: TGTGCCAGTAGTGTCGACAGGGACACTGAAGCTTTCTTT. Protein sequence: CASSVDRDTEAFF.

The chain joins TRBV27 to TRBJ1-1; 7 bases agree with TRBD1. This CDR3 has 14 amino acids. Trimming took 5 bases from V and 1 from J; bases not matched to a gene: 4. Germline CDR1 MNHEY, CDR2 SMNVEV (reference sequence). CDR3 nucleotide sequence: TGTGCCAGCAGTCTCAGACAGGGGAACACTGAAGCTTTCTTT. Amino acid sequence: CASSLRQGNTEAFF.

The chain uses TRBV18 and TRBJ1-1, with D possibly TRBD1 on 6 matching bases. Germline V gives CDR1 KGHSH, CDR2 LQKENI. CDR3 length: 14 amino acids. The germline V and J ends were trimmed by 3 bases and 5 bases, with 13 bases remaining between them. CDR3 sequence: CASSPGGRETEAFF. The CDR3 region has the DNA TGTGCCAGCTCACCGGGGGGGCGCGAGACTGAAGCTTTCTTT.

This sequence joins TRBV5-6 and TRBJ2-3; TRBD2 is a possible D gene (6 bases). There are 15 residues in the CDR3. Germline CDR1 and CDR2: SGHDT and YYEEEE. Deletions cut 2 bases from V and 1 base from J, with 11 bases between. The CDR3: CASSFRGGGTDTQYF. The CDR3 coding sequence is TGTGCCAGCAGCTTCCGGGGCGGGGGCACAGATACGCAGTATTTT.

This clone was found a few times. The rearrangement uses TRBV14 and TRBJ2-2; weak D call: TRBD1 (5 bases). Germline values: CDR1 SGHDN, CDR2 FVKESK. This CDR3 contains 14 residues. The V and J ends lost 6 bases and 4 bases respectively, with 12 bases between them. The CDR3 is CASRHQGSTGELFF. The CDR3 bases are TGTGCCAGCAGACACCAGGGATCCACCGGGGAGCTGTTTTTT.

This clone was counted only a few times. The V call is TRBV7-2, the J call TRBJ1-6; 11 nucleotides match TRBD1. Germline CDR1 and CDR2: SGHTA and FQGNSA. The ends lost 3 bases at V and 11 bases at J; junction bases unmatched: 6. The CDR3 has 15 amino acids. In nucleotides, the CDR3 is TGTGCCAGCAGCTTGGCGGGACAGGGGGGACCACCCCTCCACTTT. It translates to CASSLAGQGGPPLHF.

The gene calls are TRBV7-2 and TRBJ2-1, with a weak D call TRBD2 (5 bases). This CDR3 is built from 13 residues. The germline gives CDR1 SGHTA, CDR2 FQGNSA. Between the trimmed V and J ends, which lost 3 bases and 9 bases, there was a span of 12 bases. The CDR3, as DNA: TGTGCCAGCAGCTTGGACGGGATAGGTGAGCAGTTCTTC. Translating gives CASSLDGIGEQFF.

The chain links TRBV6-1 to TRBJ2-7, with 10 nucleotides matching TRBD1. The germline gives CDR1 MNHNS, CDR2 SASEGT. V was clipped by 6 bases and J by 3 bases; unmatched bases: 8. The CDR3 is made up of 15 amino acids. The CDR3 nucleotides read TGTGCCAGCAGGCCCGGGACAGGGGTGGGCTACGAGCAGTACTTC. Protein sequence: CASRPGTGVGYEQYF.

This clone has more than one count but fewer than ten. The chain couples TRBV5-4 to TRBJ1-1; D unresolved. Germline V gene sequence: CDR1 SGHNT, CDR2 YYREEE (reference sequence). The CDR3 runs 13 residues. Trimming removed 2 bases at V and 6 bases at J, with 11 bases between. The CDR3 sequence: CASSFPGNAEAFF. CDR3 bases: TGTGCCAGCAGCTTCCCAGGTAACGCTGAAGCTTTCTTT.

The rearrangement joins TRBV4-1 to TRBJ1-4; no clear D. This CDR3 spans 16 amino acids. V was pared by 0 bases and J by 2 bases, with 10 bases between. From germline, CDR1 is MGHRA and CDR2 YSYEKL. In DNA, the CDR3 is TGCGCCAGCAGCCAAGAGGGGTTGGTCACTAATGAAAAACTGTTTTTT. Its translation: CASSQEGLVTNEKLFF.

This chain connects TRBV7-8 to TRBJ2-5; 14 bases agree with TRBD2. Losses at the gene ends were 5 bases for V and 5 bases for J; bases not matched to a gene: 10. The CDR3 is made up of 17 amino acids. Germline CDR1 SGHVS, CDR2 FQNEAQ. The CDR3 region is CASSPGLAGVGLETQYF. The DNA for the CDR3 is TGTGCCAGCAGCCCGGGACTAGCGGGAGTAGGGTTGGAGACCCAGTACTTC.

This chain joins TRBV2 and TRBJ2-5; TRBD2 aligns across 8 bases. Germline V gene sequence: CDR1 SNHLY, CDR2 FYNNEI. V gave up 3 bases and J gave up 5 bases; unmatched junction bases: 2. The CDR3 is 13 amino acids. The chain's CDR3 is CASSDGLAETQYF. CDR3 coding DNA: TGTGCCAGCAGTGACGGACTAGCTGAGACCCAGTACTTC. The full variable domain, completed using reference TRBV2 and TRBJ2-5, is EPEVTQTPSHQVTQMGQEVILRCVPISNHLYFYWYRQILGQKVEFLVSFYNNEISEKSEIFDDQFSVERPDGSNFTLKIRSTKLEDSAMYFCASSDGLAETQYFGPGTRLLVL.

The rearrangement joins TRBV4-3 to TRBJ1-2; TRBD1 agrees at 8 bases. With V trimmed by 1 base and J by 8 bases, 12 bases remained unmatched. Per the germline V gene, CDR1 is LGHNA and CDR2 is YSLEER. The length of the CDR3 is 16 residues. CDR3 sequence reads: CASSQVWTGWVYGYTF. The CDR3 bases are TGCGCCAGCAGCCAAGTGTGGACAGGGTGGGTTTACGGCTACACCTTC.